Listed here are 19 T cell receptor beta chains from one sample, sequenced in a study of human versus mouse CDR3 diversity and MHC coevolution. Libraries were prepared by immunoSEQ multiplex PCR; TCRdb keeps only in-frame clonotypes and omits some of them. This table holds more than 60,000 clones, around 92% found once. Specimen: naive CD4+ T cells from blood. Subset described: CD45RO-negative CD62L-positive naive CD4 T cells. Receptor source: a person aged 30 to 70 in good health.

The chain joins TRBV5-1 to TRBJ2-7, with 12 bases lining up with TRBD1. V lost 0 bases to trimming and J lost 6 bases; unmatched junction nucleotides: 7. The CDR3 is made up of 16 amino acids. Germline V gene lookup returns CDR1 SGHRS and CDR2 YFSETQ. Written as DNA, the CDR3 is TGCGCCAGCAGCTTGGAGGGACAGGGGGCTTGGGGCGAGCAGTACTTC. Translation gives CASSLEGQGAWGEQYF.

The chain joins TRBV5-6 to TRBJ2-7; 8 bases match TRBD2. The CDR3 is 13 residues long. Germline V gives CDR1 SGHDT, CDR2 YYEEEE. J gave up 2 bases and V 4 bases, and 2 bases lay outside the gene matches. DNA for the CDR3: TGTGCCAGCAGCCGAGCGGGGGCCTACGAGCAGTACTTC. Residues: CASSRAGAYEQYF.

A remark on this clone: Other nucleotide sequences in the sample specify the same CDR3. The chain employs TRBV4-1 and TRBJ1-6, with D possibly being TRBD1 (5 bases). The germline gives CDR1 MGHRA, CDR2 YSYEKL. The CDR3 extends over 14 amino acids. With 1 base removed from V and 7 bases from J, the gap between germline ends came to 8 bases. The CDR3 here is CASSQGQGNSPLHF. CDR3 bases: TGCGCCAGCAGCCAAGGCCAGGGCAATTCACCCCTCCACTTT.

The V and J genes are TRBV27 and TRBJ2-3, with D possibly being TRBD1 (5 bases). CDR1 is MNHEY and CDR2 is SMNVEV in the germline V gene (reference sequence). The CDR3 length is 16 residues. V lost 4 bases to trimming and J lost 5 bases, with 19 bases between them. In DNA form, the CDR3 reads TGTGCCAGCAGTTCCATTTTTAGGCAGGGAATAGATACGCAGTATTTT. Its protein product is CASSSIFRQGIDTQYF.

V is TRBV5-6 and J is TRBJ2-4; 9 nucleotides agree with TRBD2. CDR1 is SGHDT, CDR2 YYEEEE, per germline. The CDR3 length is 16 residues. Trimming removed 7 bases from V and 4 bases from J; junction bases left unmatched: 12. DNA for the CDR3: TGTGCCAGCTCAAAGGCCAGCGGGGGGTTAAAAAACATTCAGTACTTC. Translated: CASSKASGGLKNIQYF.

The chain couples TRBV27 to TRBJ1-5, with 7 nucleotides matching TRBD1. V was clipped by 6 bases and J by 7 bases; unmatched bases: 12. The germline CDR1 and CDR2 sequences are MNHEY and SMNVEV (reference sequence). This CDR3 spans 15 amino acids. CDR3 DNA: TGTGCCAGCAGAACAGACAGGGCAGGAGGGCAGCCCCAGCATTTT. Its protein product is CASRTDRAGGQPQHF.

The CDR3 sequence: CASSMDRGPDTQYF. CDR3 sequence (DNA): TGTGCCAGTAGTATGGACAGGGGGCCAGATACGCAGTATTTT. The chain uses TRBV19 and TRBJ2-3; 11 bases map to TRBD1. This CDR3 has 14 residues. CDR1 is LNHDA and CDR2 is SQIVND in the germline V gene (reference sequence). V shed 3 bases, J shed 4 bases, and the junction held 0 bases outside the gene matches.

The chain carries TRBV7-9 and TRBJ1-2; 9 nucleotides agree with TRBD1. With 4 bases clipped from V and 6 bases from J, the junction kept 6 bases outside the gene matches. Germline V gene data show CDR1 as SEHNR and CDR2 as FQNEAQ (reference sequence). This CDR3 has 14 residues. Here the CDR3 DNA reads TGTGCCAGCAGCTCCAGGACAGGGGCGGATGGCTACACCTTC. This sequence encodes CASSSRTGADGYTF. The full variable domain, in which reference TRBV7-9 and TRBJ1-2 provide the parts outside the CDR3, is DTGVSQNPRHKITKRGQNVTFRCDPISEHNRLYWYRQTLGQGPEFLTYFQNEAQLEKSRLLSDRFSAERPKGSFSTLEIQRTEQGDSAMYLCASSSRTGADGYTFGSGTRLTVV.

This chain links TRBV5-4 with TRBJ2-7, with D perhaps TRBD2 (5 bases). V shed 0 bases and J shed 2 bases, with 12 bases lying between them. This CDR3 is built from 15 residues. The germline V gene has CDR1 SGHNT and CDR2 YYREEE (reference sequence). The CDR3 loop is CASSLAGLGTYEQYF. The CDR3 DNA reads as TGTGCCAGCAGCTTGGCTGGGCTCGGGACCTACGAGCAGTACTTC. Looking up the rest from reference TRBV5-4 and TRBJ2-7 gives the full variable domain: ETGVTQSPTHLIKTRGQQVTLRCSSQSGHNTVSWYQQALGQGPQFIFQYYREEENGRGNFPPRFSGLQFPNYSSELNVNALELDDSALYLCASSLAGLGTYEQYFGPGTRLTVT.

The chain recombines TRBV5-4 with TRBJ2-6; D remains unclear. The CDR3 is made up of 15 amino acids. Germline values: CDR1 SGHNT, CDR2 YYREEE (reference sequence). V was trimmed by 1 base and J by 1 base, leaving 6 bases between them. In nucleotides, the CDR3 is TGTGCCAGCAGCTTGCTACAGTCTGGGGCCAACGTCCTGACTTTC. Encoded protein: CASSLLQSGANVLTF.

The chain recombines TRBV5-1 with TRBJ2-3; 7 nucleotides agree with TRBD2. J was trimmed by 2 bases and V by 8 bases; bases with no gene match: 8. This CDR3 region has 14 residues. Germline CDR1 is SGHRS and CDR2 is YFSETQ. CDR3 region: CASGEGGSTDTQYF. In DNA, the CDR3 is TGCGCCAGTGGAGAGGGAGGGTCCACAGATACGCAGTATTTT.

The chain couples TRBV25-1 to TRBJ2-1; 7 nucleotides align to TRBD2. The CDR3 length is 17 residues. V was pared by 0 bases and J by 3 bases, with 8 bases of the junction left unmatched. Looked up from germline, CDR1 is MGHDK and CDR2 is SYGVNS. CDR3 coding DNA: TGTGCCAGCAGTGAATACCGGTTGGGGGAGGGCTACAATGAGCAGTTCTTC. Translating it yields CASSEYRLGEGYNEQFF.

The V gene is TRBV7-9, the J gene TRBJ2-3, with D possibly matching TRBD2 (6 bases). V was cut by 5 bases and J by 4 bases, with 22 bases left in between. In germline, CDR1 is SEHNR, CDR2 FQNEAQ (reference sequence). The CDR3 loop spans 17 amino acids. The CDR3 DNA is TGTGCCAGCAGCGATAGGAGGACGTCTAGCGTGGCAGATACGCAGTATTTT. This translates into CASSDRRTSSVADTQYF.

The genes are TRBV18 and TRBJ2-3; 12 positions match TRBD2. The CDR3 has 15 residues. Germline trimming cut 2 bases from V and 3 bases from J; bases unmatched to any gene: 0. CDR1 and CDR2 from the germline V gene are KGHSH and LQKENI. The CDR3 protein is CASSPTSGRTDTQYF. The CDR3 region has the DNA TGTGCCAGCTCACCAACTAGCGGGAGGACAGATACGCAGTATTTT.

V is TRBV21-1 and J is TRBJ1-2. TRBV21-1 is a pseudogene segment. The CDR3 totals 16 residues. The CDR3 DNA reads TGTGCCAGCAGCAAAGTCCGGGAGGAGGGGTGCTATGGCTACACCTTC. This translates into CASSKVREEGCYGYTF.

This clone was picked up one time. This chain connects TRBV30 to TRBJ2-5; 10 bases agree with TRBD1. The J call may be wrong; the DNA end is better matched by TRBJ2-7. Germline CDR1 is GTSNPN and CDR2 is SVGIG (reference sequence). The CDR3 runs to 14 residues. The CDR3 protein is CAWNQDRGGYEQYF. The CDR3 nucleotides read TGTGCCTGGAACCAGGACAGGGGGGGGTACGAGCAGTACTTC.

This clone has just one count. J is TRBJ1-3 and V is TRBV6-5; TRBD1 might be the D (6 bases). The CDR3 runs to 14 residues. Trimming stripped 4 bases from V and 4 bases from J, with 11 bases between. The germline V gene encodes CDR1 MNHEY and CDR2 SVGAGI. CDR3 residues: CASSSTGQGNTIYF. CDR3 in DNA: TGTGCCAGCAGTTCCACCGGACAGGGAAACACCATATATTTT.

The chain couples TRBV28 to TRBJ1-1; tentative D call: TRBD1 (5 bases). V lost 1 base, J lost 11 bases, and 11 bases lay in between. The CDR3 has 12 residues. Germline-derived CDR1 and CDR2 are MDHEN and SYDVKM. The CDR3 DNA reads TGTGCCAGCAGTTTATCCGCCAGGGCGGCTTTCTTT. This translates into CASSLSARAAFF.

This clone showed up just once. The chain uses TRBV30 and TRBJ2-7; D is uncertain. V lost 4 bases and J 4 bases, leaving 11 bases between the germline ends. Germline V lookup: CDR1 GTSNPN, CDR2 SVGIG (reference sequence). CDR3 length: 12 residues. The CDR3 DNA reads TGTGCCTGGAACCTCGAGGATTACGAGCAGTACTTC. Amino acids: CAWNLEDYEQYF.